This TCR beta chain is drawn from a study of regulatory T cells in long-lasting Graves disease. Documented time point: persistent/refractory GD, antithyroid drugs over 5 years with positive TRAb. After RNA was extracted from PBMCs, the TCR library was made from it. Overall study findings and caveats: Whereas 950 to 1,000 public clonotypes were shared by new patients, persistent patients shared more, at under 3,000. Persistent disease exhibited a predilection for TRBV28, TRBJ1-2 and TRBJ2-5. Thyroid tissue was not sampled; only peripheral blood was.

The germline V and J ends were trimmed by 4 bases and 3 bases, with 15 bases remaining between them. Germline V gene sequence: CDR1 MNHEY, CDR2 SVGAGI. This CDR3 region has 15 residues. This clonotype was seen a few times. Antigen specificity is unknown. CDR3 regions were amplified by Arm-PCR using iRepertoire HTBI primers to build TCR beta libraries. MiXCR, applied by TCRdb to the multiplex PCR reads, yields one record per CDR3 protein. The repertoire consists of roughly 490,000 distinct CDR3 sequences, with roughly 22% occurring once and the leading ten covering over 10%. This specimen was peripheral blood mononuclear cells (PBMCs), taken when the disease was refractory, from a patient treated with antithyroid drugs. This clonotype was sampled from a female donor with Graves disease. The V gene is TRBV6-5, the J gene TRBJ2-5; D is unclear. The CDR3 DNA reads as TGTGCCAGCAGTTCCCGGGCCTGGATTAAAGAGACCCAGTACTTC. Its translation is CASSSRAWIKETQYF.